This passage covers 23 T cell receptor beta chains from one sample sequenced in a study of cytomegalovirus exposure and HLA in healthy donors. PCR was performed using 60 Vbeta and 13 Jbeta primers. Sequenced by immunoSEQ multiplex PCR; TCRdb stores in-frame clones only, minus some. The sample records over 200,000 clones, over 75% being singletons. The sequenced material came from PBMCs. The receptor source for this set is a human donor in good health.

The J gene is TRBJ2-1, the V gene TRBV20-1; D might be TRBD1 (6 bases). The CDR3 totals 11 residues. Germline CDR1 and CDR2: DFQATT and SNEGSKA (reference sequence). The V end lost 4 bases, the J end lost 6 bases, and 7 bases lay between the germline ends. CDR3 DNA sequence: TGCAGTGCTAACAGGGTCAATGAGCAGTTCTTC. Translated, it gives CSANRVNEQFF.

The genes are TRBV6-6 and TRBJ2-6; D remains ambiguous. This CDR3 has 13 residues. Trimming removed 6 bases at V and 1 base at J, with 4 bases between. Germline values: CDR1 MNHNY, CDR2 SVGAGI (reference sequence). CDR3 DNA: TGTGCCAGCAGCCTATCTGGGGCCAACGTCCTGACTTTC. Amino acids: CASSLSGANVLTF.

This clone occurred many times. The chain links TRBV28 to TRBJ1-4; the D gene is possibly TRBD1 (5 bases). From germline, CDR1 is MDHEN and CDR2 SYDVKM. This CDR3 has 14 residues. V was shortened by 6 bases and J by 6 bases, with 14 bases between the two germline ends. Here the CDR3 reads CASRGRDVHEKLFF. The CDR3 nucleotides are TGTGCCAGCAGGGGGCGGGACGTCCATGAAAAACTGTTTTTT.

The chain links TRBV28 to TRBJ1-5; 7 nucleotides match TRBD1. Germline V gives CDR1 MDHEN, CDR2 SYDVKM. The V gene end was trimmed by 3 bases and the J gene end by 7 bases; junction bases not matched to a gene: 15. The length of the CDR3 is 17 residues. Written as DNA, the CDR3 is TGTGCCAGCAGTTTCCCGGGACAGCGATTAAAGGACCAGCCCCAGCATTTT. Protein: CASSFPGQRLKDQPQHF.

The chain combines TRBV15 with TRBJ2-1; 11 bases match TRBD1. The length of the CDR3 is 16 residues. J gave up 8 bases and V 3 bases, and 9 bases lay outside the gene matches. The V gene's germline CDR1 is LNHNV and CDR2 YYDKDF (reference sequence). Here the CDR3 DNA reads TGTGCCACCAGCAGCAGCAGGACAGGGGGCTGGGATGAGCAGTTCTTC. Translation gives CATSSSRTGGWDEQFF.

V and J are TRBV19 and TRBJ1-5; 7 nucleotides agree with TRBD1. The ends lost 10 bases at V and 5 bases at J; junction bases unmatched: 2. The CDR3 runs to 11 residues. Looked up from germline, CDR1 is LNHDA and CDR2 is SQIVND (reference sequence). This CDR3 reads CATGGYQPQHF. DNA of the CDR3: TGTGCCACAGGGGGTTATCAGCCCCAGCATTTT.

V and J are TRBV7-3 and TRBJ2-1, with TRBD2 as a possible D gene (5 bases). Germline V lookup: CDR1 SGHTA, CDR2 FQGTGA. Trimming removed 5 bases at V and 5 bases at J, with 10 bases between. CDR3 length equals 13 residues. The CDR3 DNA sequence: TGTGCCAGCAGCCGTGGACTCCACAATGAGCAGTTCTTC. Its protein is CASSRGLHNEQFF.

V and J are TRBV19 and TRBJ2-2, with 11 bases fitting TRBD1. In germline, CDR1 is LNHDA, CDR2 SQIVND (reference sequence). The junction had 4 bases not matched to a gene; V was cut back by 5 bases and J by 5 bases. The CDR3 consists of 15 residues. The DNA for the CDR3 is TGTGCCAGTAGTGCGGACAGGGGGCTTACCGGGGAGCTGTTTTTT. Amino acids: CASSADRGLTGELFF.

To note about this clone: One end of the junction does not line up with germline, which may come from a read error. The gene calls are TRBV5-4 and TRBJ1-1, with D unclear. The CDR3 sequence is 15 residues long. Germline CDR1 SGHNT, CDR2 YYREEE (reference sequence). The CDR3 here is CASSHRVQSNNEAFF. CDR3 nucleotide sequence: TGTGCCAGCAGCCACCGGGTTCAGTCCAACAATGAAGCTTTCTTT. Drawing the rest from reference TRBV5-4 and TRBJ1-1, the complete variable domain is ETGVTQSPTHLIKTRGQQVTLRCSSQSGHNTVSWYQQALGQGPQFIFQYYREEENGRGNFPPRFSGLQFPNYSSELNVNALELDDSALYLCASSHRVQSNNEAFFGQGTRLTVV.

The rearrangement links TRBV2 to TRBJ1-6; 8 bases fit TRBD1. Germline CDR1 SNHLY, CDR2 FYNNEI. V was clipped by 8 bases and J by 7 bases; unmatched bases: 4. The CDR3 is 13 amino acids. Here the CDR3 DNA reads TGTGCCAGCCGGGACAGGTCCAATTCACCCCTCCACTTT. It yields the protein CASRDRSNSPLHF. Using reference TRBV2 and TRBJ1-6 for the parts outside the CDR3, the full variable domain is EPEVTQTPSHQVTQMGQEVILRCVPISNHLYFYWYRQILGQKVEFLVSFYNNEISEKSEIFDDQFSVERPDGSNFTLKIRSTKLEDSAMYFCASRDRSNSPLHFGNGTRLTVT.

The V and J genes are TRBV6-1 and TRBJ2-1; D might be TRBD2 (6 bases). The CDR3 is 14 residues long. The V gene lost 5 bases and the J gene lost 10 bases, with 18 bases spanning the gap. Germline V gives CDR1 MNHNS, CDR2 SASEGT. CDR3 residues: CASSYLRGSGEQFF. DNA for the CDR3: TGTGCCAGCAGTTATCTACGGGGGTCCGGCGAGCAGTTCTTC.

This clone was seen just once. The chain combines TRBV7-3 with TRBJ2-1, with 10 bases lining up with TRBD2. This CDR3 is 16 amino acids long. Germline V lookup: CDR1 SGHTA, CDR2 FQGTGA. V was pared by 5 bases and J by 4 bases, with 8 bases of the junction left unmatched. CDR3: CASSPQGLAEYNEQFF. CDR3 coding DNA: TGTGCCAGCAGCCCTCAAGGACTAGCGGAGTACAATGAGCAGTTCTTC.

The chain combines TRBV30 with TRBJ1-1; 8 bases align to TRBD1. Germline-derived CDR1 and CDR2 are GTSNPN and SVGIG (reference sequence). The CDR3 extends over 14 amino acids. The ends lost 8 bases at V and 3 bases at J; junction bases unmatched: 11. The CDR3 DNA reads as TGTGCCGGCATCTCCAGGGGGCCGGACACTGAAGCTTTCTTT. Translation: CAGISRGPDTEAFF.

The V and J genes are TRBV7-8 and TRBJ2-2, with 8 nucleotides matching TRBD1. The CDR3 is made up of 15 amino acids. The germline V gene encodes CDR1 SGHVS and CDR2 FQNEAQ. The trim removed 5 bases at V and 5 bases at J, leaving 7 bases unmatched. The CDR3 here is CASSPWTGITGELFF. The DNA of the CDR3 is TGTGCCAGCAGCCCCTGGACAGGGATAACCGGGGAGCTGTTTTTT.

The rearrangement joins TRBV28 to TRBJ2-7, with 11 bases identical to TRBD2. CDR1 and CDR2 (germline): MDHEN, SYDVKM. CDR3 length: 16 residues. V trimming: 6 bases; J trimming: 1 base; junction bases outside the gene matches: 8. For the CDR3, the DNA is TGTGCCAGCAGGTCCTCCGGGACTAGCGGTTCCTACGAGCAGTACTTC. Encoded protein: CASRSSGTSGSYEQYF.

The chain carries TRBV19 and TRBJ1-2; 8 bases map to TRBD1. Germline V lookup: CDR1 LNHDA, CDR2 SQIVND (reference sequence). V shed 5 bases and J 7 bases; nucleotides not matched to a gene: 6. The CDR3 consists of 13 residues. CDR3 protein: CASSSTDRAGYTF. The CDR3 coding sequence is TGTGCCAGTAGTTCAACGGACAGGGCTGGCTACACCTTC.

Only a few counts were recorded for this clone. The chain has TRBV6-5 and TRBJ2-1; the match to TRBD2 covers 8 bases. This CDR3 has 15 amino acids. V was pared by 0 bases and J by 5 bases, with 3 bases of the junction left unmatched. Germline CDR1 and CDR2: MNHEY and SVGAGI. The CDR3 loop is CASSYSGGRNNEQFF. Written as DNA, the CDR3 is TGTGCCAGCAGTTACTCCGGCGGGAGGAACAATGAGCAGTTCTTC.

The V and J genes are TRBV27 and TRBJ2-7; 8 positions match TRBD1. Germline V gene lookup returns CDR1 MNHEY and CDR2 SMNVEV (reference sequence). With 11 bases clipped from V and 3 bases from J, the junction kept 9 bases outside the gene matches. This CDR3 contains 13 residues. The CDR3 spells CAARTGRIYEQYF. CDR3 bases: TGTGCCGCCAGGACAGGGAGGATCTACGAGCAGTACTTC.

This clone was found once. The J gene is TRBJ1-1, the V gene TRBV29-1, with a tentative D call TRBD1 (6 bases). Germline V lookup: CDR1 SQVTM, CDR2 ANQGSEA. Trimming stripped 6 bases from V and 4 bases from J, with 15 bases between. The CDR3 extends over 13 amino acids. The CDR3 DNA sequence: TGCAGCGTCTTCACAGGGCTTGGCACTGAAGCTTTCTTT. Its protein is CSVFTGLGTEAFF.

This chain joins TRBV18 and TRBJ2-7, with TRBD2 identical over 7 bases. With V trimmed by 4 bases and J by 3 bases, 15 bases remained unmatched. The CDR3 consists of 17 residues. Germline CDR1 and CDR2: KGHSH and LQKENI. DNA for the CDR3: TGTGCCAGCTCACAAGATGAAAGCGGGACGATATACTACGAGCAGTACTTC. Protein sequence: CASSQDESGTIYYEQYF.

The chain carries TRBV10-3 and TRBJ1-3, with D perhaps matching TRBD1 (5 bases). Germline V CDR1 and CDR2: ENHRY, SYGVKD. This CDR3 is 15 amino acids long. The V end lost 6 bases, the J end lost 2 bases, and 14 bases lay between the germline ends. DNA of the CDR3: TGTGCCATCAGGGACCCCCAGGGTGCTGGAAACACCATATATTTT. Amino acid sequence: CAIRDPQGAGNTIYF.

The gene calls are TRBV9 and TRBJ2-1; 11 bases align to TRBD2. The CDR3 has 16 amino acids. V lost 4 bases and J lost 2; bases outside the gene matches: 5. CDR1 and CDR2 from the germline V gene are SGDLS and YYNGEE. CDR3 coding DNA: TGTGCCAGCAGCACTCCTAGCGGGGGGACCTACAATGAGCAGTTCTTC. Protein product: CASSTPSGGTYNEQFF.

The chain has TRBV5-1 and TRBJ2-3, with a tentative D call TRBD2 (5 bases). V lost 4 bases and J lost 2, with 20 bases in between. Germline V gene lookup returns CDR1 SGHRS and CDR2 YFSETQ. This CDR3 comprises 17 residues. The CDR3 DNA follows: TGCGCCAGCAGCCAGGACGGTTCTGGAGGATACACAGATACGCAGTATTTT. It yields the protein CASSQDGSGGYTDTQYF.